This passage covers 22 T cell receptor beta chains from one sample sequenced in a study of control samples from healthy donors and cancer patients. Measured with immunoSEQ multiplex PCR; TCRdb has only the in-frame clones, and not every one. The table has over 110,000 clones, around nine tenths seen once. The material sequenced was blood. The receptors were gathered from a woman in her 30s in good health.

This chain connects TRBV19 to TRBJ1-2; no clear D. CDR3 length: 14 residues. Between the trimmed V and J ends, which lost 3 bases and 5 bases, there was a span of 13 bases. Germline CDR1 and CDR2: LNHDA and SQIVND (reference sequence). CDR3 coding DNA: TGTGCCAGTAGTATCCCAGGCAGAACATATGGCTACACCTTC. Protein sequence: CASSIPGRTYGYTF.

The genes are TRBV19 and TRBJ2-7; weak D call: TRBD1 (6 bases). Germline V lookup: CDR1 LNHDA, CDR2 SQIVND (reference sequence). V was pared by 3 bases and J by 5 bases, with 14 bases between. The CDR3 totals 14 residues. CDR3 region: CASSIGAGADEQYF. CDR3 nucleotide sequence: TGTGCCAGTAGTATCGGGGCAGGGGCCGACGAGCAGTACTTC. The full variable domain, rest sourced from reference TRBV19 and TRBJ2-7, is DGGITQSPKYLFRKEGQNVTLSCEQNLNHDAMYWYRQDPGQGLRLIYYSQIVNDFQKGDIAEGYSVSREKKESFPLTVTSAQKNPTAFYLCASSIGAGADEQYFGPGTRLTVT.

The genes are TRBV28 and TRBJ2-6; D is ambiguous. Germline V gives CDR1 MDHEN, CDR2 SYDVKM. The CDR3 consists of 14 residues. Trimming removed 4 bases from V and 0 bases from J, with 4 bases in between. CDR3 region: CASSYSSGANVLTF. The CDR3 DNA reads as TGTGCCAGCAGTTACAGCTCTGGGGCCAACGTCCTGACTTTC.

CDR3 sequence: CSVLEGRGELFF. Here the CDR3 DNA reads TGCAGCGTCCTTGAGGGTCGCGGGGAGCTGTTTTTT. The gene calls are TRBV29-1 and TRBJ2-2; D might be TRBD2 (5 bases). Germline CDR1 reads SQVTM; CDR2 reads ANQGSEA. The ends were cut back, 6 bases at V and 7 bases at J, with 12 bases in the middle. The CDR3 is 12 amino acids.

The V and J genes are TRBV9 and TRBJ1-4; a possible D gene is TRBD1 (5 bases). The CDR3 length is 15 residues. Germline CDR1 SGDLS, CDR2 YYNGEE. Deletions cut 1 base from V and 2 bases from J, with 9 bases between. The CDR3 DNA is TGTGCCAGCAGCGTACAGGGATTGACTAATGAAAAACTGTTTTTT. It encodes CASSVQGLTNEKLFF.

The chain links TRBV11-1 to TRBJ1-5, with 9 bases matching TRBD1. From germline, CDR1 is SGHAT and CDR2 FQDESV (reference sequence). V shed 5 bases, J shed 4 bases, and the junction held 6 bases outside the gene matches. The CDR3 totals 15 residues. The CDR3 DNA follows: TGTGCCAGCAGCCCCGGGACAGGGATAAATCAGCCCCAGCATTTT. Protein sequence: CASSPGTGINQPQHF.

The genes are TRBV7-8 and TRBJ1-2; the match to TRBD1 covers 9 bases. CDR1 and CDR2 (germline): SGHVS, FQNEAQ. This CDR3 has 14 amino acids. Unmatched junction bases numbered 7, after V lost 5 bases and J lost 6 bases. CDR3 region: CASSTLTGGNGYTF. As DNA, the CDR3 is TGTGCCAGCAGCACATTAACAGGGGGCAATGGCTACACCTTC. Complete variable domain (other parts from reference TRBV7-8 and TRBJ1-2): GAGVSQSPRYKVAKRGQDVALRCDPISGHVSLFWYQQALGQGPEFLTYFQNEAQLDKSGLPSDRFFAERPEGSVSTLKIQRTQQEDSAVYLCASSTLTGGNGYTFGSGTRLTVV.

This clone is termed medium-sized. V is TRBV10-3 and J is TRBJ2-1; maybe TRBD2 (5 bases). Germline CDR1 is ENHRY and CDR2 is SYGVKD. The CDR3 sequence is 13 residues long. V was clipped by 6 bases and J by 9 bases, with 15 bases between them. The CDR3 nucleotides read TGTGCCATCAGGTTGGACTCCTCCAGTGAGCAGTTCTTC. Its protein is CAIRLDSSSEQFF.

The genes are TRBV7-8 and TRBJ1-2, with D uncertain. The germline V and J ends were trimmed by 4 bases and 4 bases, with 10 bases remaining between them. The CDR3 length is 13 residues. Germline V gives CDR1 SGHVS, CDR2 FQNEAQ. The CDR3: CASSSDAGYGYTF. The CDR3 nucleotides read TGTGCCAGCAGCTCAGATGCCGGCTATGGCTACACCTTC.

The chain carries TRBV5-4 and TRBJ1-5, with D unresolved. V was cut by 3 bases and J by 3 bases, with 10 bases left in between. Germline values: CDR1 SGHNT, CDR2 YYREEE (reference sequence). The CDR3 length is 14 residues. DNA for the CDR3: TGTGCCAGCAGCTCCGACGGCAACAATCAGCCCCAGCATTTT. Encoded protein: CASSSDGNNQPQHF.

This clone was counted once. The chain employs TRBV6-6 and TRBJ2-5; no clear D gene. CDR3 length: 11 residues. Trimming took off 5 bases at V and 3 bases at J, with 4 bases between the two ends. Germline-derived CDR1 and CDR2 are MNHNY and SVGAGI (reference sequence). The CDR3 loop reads CASSLKETQYF. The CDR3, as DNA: TGTGCCAGCAGTCTCAAAGAGACCCAGTACTTC.

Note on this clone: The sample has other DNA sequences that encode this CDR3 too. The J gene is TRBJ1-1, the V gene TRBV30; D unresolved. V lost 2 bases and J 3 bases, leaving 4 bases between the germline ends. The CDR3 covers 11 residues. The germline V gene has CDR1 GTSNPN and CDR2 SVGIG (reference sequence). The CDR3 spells CAWSRDTEAFF. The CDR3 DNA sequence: TGTGCCTGGAGTCGGGACACTGAAGCTTTCTTT. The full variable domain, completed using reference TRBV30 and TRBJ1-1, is SQTIHQWPATLVQPVGSPLSLECTVEGTSNPNLYWYRQAAGRGLQLLFYSVGIGQISSEVPQNLSASRPQDRQFILSSKKLLLSDSGFYLCAWSRDTEAFFGQGTRLTVV.

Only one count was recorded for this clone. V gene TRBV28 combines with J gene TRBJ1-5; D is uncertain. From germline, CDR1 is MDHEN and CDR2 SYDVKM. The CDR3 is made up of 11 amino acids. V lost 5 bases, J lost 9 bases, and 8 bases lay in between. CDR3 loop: CASSEVGPQHF. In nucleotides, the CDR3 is TGTGCCAGCAGTGAAGTTGGGCCCCAGCATTTT.

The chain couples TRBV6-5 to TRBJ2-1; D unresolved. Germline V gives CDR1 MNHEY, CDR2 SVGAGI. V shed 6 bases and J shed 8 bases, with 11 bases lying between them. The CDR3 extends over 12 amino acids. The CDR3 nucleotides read TGTGCCAGCAGAAGACACCGGGATGAGCAGTTCTTC. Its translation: CASRRHRDEQFF.

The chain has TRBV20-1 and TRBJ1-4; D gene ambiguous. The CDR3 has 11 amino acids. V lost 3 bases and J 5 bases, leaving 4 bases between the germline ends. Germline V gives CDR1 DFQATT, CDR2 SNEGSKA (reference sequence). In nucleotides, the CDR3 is TGCAGTGCTAGCTCCAATGAAAAACTGTTTTTT. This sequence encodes CSASSNEKLFF.

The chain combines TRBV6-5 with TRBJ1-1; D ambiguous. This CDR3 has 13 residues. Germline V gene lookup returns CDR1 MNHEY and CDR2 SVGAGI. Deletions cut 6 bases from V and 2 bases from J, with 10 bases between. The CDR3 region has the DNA TGTGCCAGCAGCTCCACACCAAACACTGAAGCTTTCTTT. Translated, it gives CASSSTPNTEAFF.

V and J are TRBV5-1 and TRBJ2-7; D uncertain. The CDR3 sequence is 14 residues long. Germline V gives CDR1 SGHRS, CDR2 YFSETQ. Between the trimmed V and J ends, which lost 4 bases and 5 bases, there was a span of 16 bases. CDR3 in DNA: TGCGCCAGCAGCCCCAGTGCTAAGGGCCACGAGCAGTACTTC. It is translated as CASSPSAKGHEQYF.

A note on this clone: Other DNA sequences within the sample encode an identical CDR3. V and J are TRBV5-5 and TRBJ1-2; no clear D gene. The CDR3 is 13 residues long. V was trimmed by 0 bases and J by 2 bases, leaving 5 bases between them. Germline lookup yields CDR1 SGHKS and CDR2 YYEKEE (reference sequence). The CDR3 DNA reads TGTGCCAGCAGCTTGGGGCCCAACTATGGCTACACCTTC. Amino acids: CASSLGPNYGYTF.

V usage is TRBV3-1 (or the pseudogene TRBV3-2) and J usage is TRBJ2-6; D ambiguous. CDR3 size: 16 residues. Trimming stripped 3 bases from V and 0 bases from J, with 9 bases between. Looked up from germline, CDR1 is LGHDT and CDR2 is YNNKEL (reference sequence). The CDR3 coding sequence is TGTGCCAGCAGCCAGCAGGCCGCCTCTGGGGCCAACGTCCTGACTTTC. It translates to CASSQQAASGANVLTF.

CDR3 protein: CASSLVRGNPSGEQFF. The DNA for the CDR3 is TGTGCCAGCAGCTTGGTGAGAGGAAACCCCTCTGGTGAGCAGTTCTTC. The chain joins TRBV11-3 to TRBJ2-1; D unclear. The CDR3 has 16 amino acids. Trimming stripped 3 bases from V and 9 bases from J, with 21 bases between. Germline CDR1 SGHNT, CDR2 YENEEA.

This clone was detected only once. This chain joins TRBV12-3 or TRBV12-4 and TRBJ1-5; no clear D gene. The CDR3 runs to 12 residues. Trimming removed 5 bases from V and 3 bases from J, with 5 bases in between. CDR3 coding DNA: TGTGCCAGCAGTCCTGACAATCAGCCCCAGCATTTT. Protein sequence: CASSPDNQPQHF.

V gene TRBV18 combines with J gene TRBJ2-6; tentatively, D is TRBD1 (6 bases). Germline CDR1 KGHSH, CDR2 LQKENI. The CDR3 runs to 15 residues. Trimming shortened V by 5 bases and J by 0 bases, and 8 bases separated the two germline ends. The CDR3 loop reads CASSEDSSGANVLTF. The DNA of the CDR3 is TGTGCCAGCTCAGAGGACAGCTCTGGGGCCAACGTCCTGACTTTC.